This TCR beta chain was retrieved from a study of technical replicates of blood from a handful of donors. This table comes from immunoSEQ multiplex PCR, and its TCRdb copy is limited to in-frame clones, with some not included. The data show about 62,000 clones, roughly 89% seen once. Germline V CDR1 and CDR2: LNHDA, SQIVND (reference sequence). V was trimmed by 7 bases and J by 2 bases, leaving 10 bases between them. The CDR3 spans 13 residues. Sequenced sample: PBMCs. The receptor's source is a human donor in good health. Some clones in this sample may be carry-over from other donors' samples. The V call is TRBV19, the J call TRBJ2-3; the D gene is possibly TRBD1 (7 bases). For the CDR3, the DNA is TGTGCCAGTACAGGGGGGTACACAGATACGCAGTATTTT. It is translated as CASTGGYTDTQYF.